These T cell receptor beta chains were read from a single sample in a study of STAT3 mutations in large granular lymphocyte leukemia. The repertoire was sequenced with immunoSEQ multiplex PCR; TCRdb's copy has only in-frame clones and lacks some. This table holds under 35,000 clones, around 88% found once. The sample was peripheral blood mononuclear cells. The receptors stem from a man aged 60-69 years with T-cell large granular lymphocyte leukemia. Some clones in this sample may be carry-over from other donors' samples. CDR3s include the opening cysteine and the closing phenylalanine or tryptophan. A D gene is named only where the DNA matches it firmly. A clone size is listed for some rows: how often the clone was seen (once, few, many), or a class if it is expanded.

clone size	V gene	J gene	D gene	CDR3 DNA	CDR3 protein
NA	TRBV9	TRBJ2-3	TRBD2	TGTGCCAGCAGCGTAGGGTCGGCGGGAGTGTCGGCCATAACAGATACGCAGTATTTT	CASSVGSAGVSAITDTQYF
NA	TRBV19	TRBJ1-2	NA	TGTGCCAGTAGTCTCTACATGGCTAACTATGGCTACACCTTC	CASSLYMANYGYTF
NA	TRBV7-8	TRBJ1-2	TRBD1	TGTGCCAGCAGCTTTGGGACAGCTAACTATGGCTACACCTTC	CASSFGTANYGYTF
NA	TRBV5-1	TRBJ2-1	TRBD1	TGCGCCAGCAGCTTGTGGACAGGGCAGGACAATGAGCAGTTCTTC	CASSLWTGQDNEQFF
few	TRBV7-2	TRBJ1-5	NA	TGTGCCAGCAGCTGGAGGGCGTCTGGGCAGCCCCAGCATTTT	CASSWRASGQPQHF
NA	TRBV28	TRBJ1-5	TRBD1	TGTGCCAGCAGACAGGGGGCAGATCAGCCCCAGCATTTT	CASRQGADQPQHF
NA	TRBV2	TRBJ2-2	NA	TGTGCCAGCATTGTACGTGGGAGAGGACCGAACACCGGGGAGCTGTTTTTT	CASIVRGRGPNTGELFF
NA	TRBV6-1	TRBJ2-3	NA	TGTGCCAGCAAGCGCGAACCAGATACGCAGTATTTT	CASKREPDTQYF
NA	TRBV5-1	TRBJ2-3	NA	TGCGCCAGCAGCCCGAGTAAAGGCTCAGATACGCAGTATTTT	CASSPSKGSDTQYF
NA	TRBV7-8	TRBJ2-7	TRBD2	TGTGCCAGCAGCTTGGGGACTAGCGGGTTCTACGAGCAGTACTTC	CASSLGTSGFYEQYF
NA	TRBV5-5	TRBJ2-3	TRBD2	TGTGCCAGCAGCTTGGGGGCCCTAGCGGGGTCCGGGGATACGCAGTATTTT	CASSLGALAGSGDTQYF
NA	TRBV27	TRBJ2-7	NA	TGTGCCAGCAGCTATCCAGGGGTGGCGGGCAACGAGCAGTACTTC	CASSYPGVAGNEQYF
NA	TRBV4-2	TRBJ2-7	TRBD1	TGTGCCAGCAGCCAACCCGGGACAGCATCCTACGAGCAGTACTTC	CASSQPGTASYEQYF
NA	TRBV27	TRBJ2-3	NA	TGTGCCAGCAGTACCGGGGCACAGGGAGATACGCAGTATTTT	CASSTGAQGDTQYF
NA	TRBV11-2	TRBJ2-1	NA	TGTGCCAGCAGCTTGACGGGGGGCTCAGGGCCCAATGAGCAGTTCTTC	CASSLTGGSGPNEQFF
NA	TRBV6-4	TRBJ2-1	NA	TGTGCCAGCAGTAAGGACGGAGCTTCCTACAATGAGCAGTTCTTC	CASSKDGASYNEQFF
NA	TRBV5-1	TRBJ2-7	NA	TGCGCCAGCAGCTCCGGGTCCTACGAGCAGTACTTC	CASSSGSYEQYF
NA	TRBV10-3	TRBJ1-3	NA	TGTGCCATCAGTGCGGGTATGAGCTCTGGAAACACCATATATTTT	CAISAGMSSGNTIYF